The rows below give T cell receptor beta chains drawn from one sample of a study of blood T cell repertoires in COVID-19. The protocol was immunoSEQ multiplex PCR, while the TCRdb copy is restricted to in-frame clones and leaves out a portion. The table includes fewer than 250,000 clones, about 90% detected once. The sequenced material came from peripheral blood. The receptors were sampled from a man younger than 45 with COVID-19, enrolled during active disease. Each CDR3 is given with its conserved first and last residue. Fields, in order: J gene, V gene, clone size, D gene, CDR3 protein, CDR3 DNA. The D gene is left open where the match is weak. A row's size may be missing; if present it is once, few, many or a size class.

TRBJ1-1	TRBV5-6	-	-	CASSLGVLGGTQAFF	TGTGCCAGCAGCTTGGGGGTGTTGGGCGGGACGCAAGCTTTCTTT
TRBJ1-2	TRBV25-1	-	-	CATSPPGLSHGYTF	TGTGCCACCTCCCCCCCGGGATTATCACATGGCTACACCTTC
TRBJ1-2	TRBV5-1	-	TRBD1	CASSLGDRPYGYTF	TGCGCCAGCAGCTTGGGGGACAGACCTTATGGCTACACCTTC
TRBJ2-4	TRBV4-1	-	-	CASSPEGTPLAKNIQYF	TGCGCCAGCAGCCCTGAGGGGACACCTCTGGCCAAAAACATTCAGTACTTC
TRBJ2-7	TRBV5-1	once	TRBD2	CASSLLSSGAFTYEQYF	TGCGCCAGCAGCTTATTATCTAGCGGGGCATTCACCTACGAGCAGTACTTC
TRBJ1-4	TRBV30	-	TRBD1	CAWSPGQTEKLFF	TGTGCCTGGTCTCCGGGACAGACTGAAAAACTGTTTTTT
TRBJ1-2	TRBV15	-	TRBD1	CATSRGRDRGYGYTF	TGTGCCACCAGCAGAGGTCGGGACAGGGGCTATGGCTACACCTTC
TRBJ1-2	TRBV7-9	-	-	CACGYSNYGYTF	TGTGCCTGCGGGTATTCAAACTATGGCTACACCTTC
TRBJ2-1	TRBV27	-	-	CASSPRGHNEQFF	TGTGCCAGCAGTCCCCGAGGGCACAATGAGCAGTTCTTC
TRBJ1-5	TRBV6-5	-	-	CASSYSSPESNQPQHF	TGTGCCAGCAGTTACTCCTCGCCGGAGAGCAATCAGCCCCAGCATTTT
TRBJ1-2	TRBV12-3/TRBV12-4	-	-	CASSSLGEGYTF	TGTGCCAGCAGTTCCCTCGGGGAGGGCTACACCTTC